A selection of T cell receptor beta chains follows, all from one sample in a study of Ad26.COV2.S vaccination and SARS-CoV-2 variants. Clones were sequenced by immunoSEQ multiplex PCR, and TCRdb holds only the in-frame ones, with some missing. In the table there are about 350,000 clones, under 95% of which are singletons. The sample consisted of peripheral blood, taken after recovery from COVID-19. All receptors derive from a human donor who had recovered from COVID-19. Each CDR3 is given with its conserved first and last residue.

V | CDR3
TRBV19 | CASGRALGNEKLFF
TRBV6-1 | CASSEGPPQGTYEQYF
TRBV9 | CASSVAQTTDTQYF
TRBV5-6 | CASSRGRTGGTEAFF
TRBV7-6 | CASSPQPGANEKLFF
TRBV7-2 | CASRGLTLGAFSGANVLTF
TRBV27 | CASSFGRQETQYF
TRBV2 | CASSEEPSSTDTQYF
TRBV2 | CARRGPPSYEQYF
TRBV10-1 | CASSDGTSGGNEQFF
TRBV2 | CASRDSGTGGLSGNTIYF
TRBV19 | CASSVTGTGVYEQYF
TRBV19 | CASSEYRGGDTEAFF
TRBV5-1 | CASSSEEGTGELFF
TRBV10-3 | CAISGQGLNQPQHF
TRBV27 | CASSLSGQGSNYGYTF
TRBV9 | CASSVVLLMTEAFF
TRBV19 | CASSQTVRRDTEAFF
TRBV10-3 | CAISGGGEAFF
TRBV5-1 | CASSEPGQANEKLFF
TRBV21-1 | CASRPVSSGTGNEKLFF
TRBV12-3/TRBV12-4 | CASGRDGRIGQFF
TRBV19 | CASSIEGDRNQPQHF
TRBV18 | CASSPRSNYGYTF
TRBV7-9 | CASTARRDIANYGYTF
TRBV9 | CASSVSRGARSTDTQYF
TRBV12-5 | CASGFAGGGAYNEQFF
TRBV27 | CASDPTGTSGYNEQFF
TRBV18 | CASSPDLSGGTGTQYF
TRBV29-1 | CSVSEQLNYGYTF
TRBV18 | CASSRQTGTGSSSEKLFF
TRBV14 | CASSQLTGGLNTGELFF
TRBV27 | CASSFFGGSAETQYF
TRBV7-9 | CASSLDPKTYEQYF
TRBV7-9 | CASSRYRETEAFF
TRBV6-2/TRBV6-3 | CASSYSGGRNEQFF
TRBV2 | CASTQVLGGLTEAFF
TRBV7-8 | CASSSAPGQSSYEQYF
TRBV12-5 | CASDQGAITEAFF
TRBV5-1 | CASSLATTNTGELFF
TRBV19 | CASTPAVGQDYGYTF
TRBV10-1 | CASRGRTQTYNEQFF
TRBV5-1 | CASSPPGRENTGELFF
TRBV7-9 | CASSPPGQGLYGYTF
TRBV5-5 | CASSPGTGPNQPQHF
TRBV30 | CAWSPTGGNQPQHF
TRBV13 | CASSSLSRGLPYNEQFF
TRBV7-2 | CASSARQTSYEQYF
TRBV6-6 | CASSWVDRNTEAFF
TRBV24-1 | CATSLTGADTQYF
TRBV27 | CASSLFNQPQHF
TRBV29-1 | CSVEVAGWGEKLFF